The sequence of this T cell receptor beta chain was determined in a study of neurological immune-mediated disorders (dated by TCRdb to between 2018 and 2021). At the level of the whole study: Using UMI-based sequencing, the study compared peripheral blood TCR-beta repertoires from patients with HTLV-I-associated myelopathy (HAM/TSP), patients with multiple sclerosis, and healthy controls. The roughly 100 TCR-beta libraries covered PBMC samples along with longitudinal samples, technical triplicates, and paired sorted CD4+ and CD8+ T-cell subsets. Each longitudinal HAM/TSP and healthy donor was sampled at 3 time-points spaced at roughly 3-40 month intervals. The cohort comprised about 70 subjects: 14 HAM/TSP patients, 35 or so multiple sclerosis patients and some 20 healthy controls. The full study reports these points: TCR clonal expansion was highest in HAM/TSP patients and lowest in MS patients, with MS patients falling below even healthy controls. Expanded clones from different subjects shared no identical CDR3 amino acid sequences, which suggests that TCR-beta repertoires were private in all groups.

For CDR1 and CDR2, the germline V gene lists MDHEN and SYDVKM. Trimming at the junction amounts to 8 bases on V and 0 bases on J, and the germline ends lie 13 bases apart. The CDR3, from cysteine to phenylalanine, totals 14 residues. Only the CDR3 portion is preserved as DNA: 42 bases, with reading frame beginning at the first base. This sample's time point label indicates: longitudinal time-point 2. The healthy controls were volunteers from blood banks in Maryland, USA. Unsorted PBMC libraries were generated from 2 million PBMCs stored in RNAlater at -80 °C until RNA extraction. Peripheral blood underwent Ficoll-Hypaque density gradient centrifugation to isolate PBMCs, which were then cryopreserved in liquid nitrogen. cDNA synthesis used template-switch 5'RACE with a primer carrying a 10-nucleotide random unique molecular identifier tagging each TCR transcript. Over 160 million TCR-beta sequences, covering 15-18 subjects, were produced in each sequencing run. The RNeasy kit was used for extraction of total RNA. The KAPA Real-time Library Amplification kit was used to amplify TCR-beta VDJ regions with primers targeting the TCR constant region and the 5'RACE anchor. Sample indexes and Illumina adaptors were added in a first PCR, after which library yield was increased in a second PCR. After Ampure bead purification, the TCR product of roughly 650 bp was size-selected on a 2% E-gel SizeSelection system. Before pooling, libraries had their quality checked on a Bioanalyzer, their concentration measured with Qubit, and their quantity determined with the Kapa Library Quantification kit. An Illumina HiSeq 2500 sequenced the libraries paired-end 2 x 150 bp. To increase sequence diversity, roughly 24-31% phiX was spiked into each library pool. Per the authors' processing: Quality-filtered reads were processed with the UMI-based MiGEC pipeline, which removed over 75% of raw TCR sequences during error correction. IMGT germline references were used for alignment of VDJ genes, and clonotypes were defined by a unique CDR3 amino acid sequence together with V-J genes. Clonal expansion, Shannon diversity, and CDR3 relatedness (CalcPairwiseDistances, ClusterSamples) were evaluated with VDJtools, and phylogenetic trees were built with CLCbio workbench. A clone was classed as expanded if it had 8 or more unique UMIs, a cutoff based on coefficient-of-variation modelling across technical triplicates. The public reads were quality trimmed at Q25 with fastp and then assembled into clones with MiXCR by TCRdb, keeping productive beta chains. Under each unique CDR3 protein, matching rows form one entry showing the most common genes and DNA. None of the V and J calls come from the authors' own analysis; TCRdb made them. Across this sample there are 60,000 to 75,000 distinct CDR3 sequences, with roughly 10% seen only once. The ten most abundant clones make up roughly an eighth of the sample.

The sample holds many counts of this clonotype. Its target antigen remains unknown. No per-base quality is available; no much larger clone lies one base away. The sequenced sample was PBMCs. The source is a man between 25 and 39 years old in good health. This receptor chain uses TRBV28 and TRBJ1-1, with the D gene not confidently named. The CDR3 reads as follows: CASVSLWVNTEAFF. The DNA reads TGTGCCAGCGTATCCTTATGGGTGAACACTGAAGCTTTCTTT.